This passage covers 5 T cell receptor beta chains from one sample sequenced in a study of T cell responses to AZD1222 COVID-19 vaccine. Sequenced by immunoSEQ multiplex PCR; TCRdb stores in-frame clones only, minus some. The sample shows about 110,000 clones, 90% to 95% of them seen only once. The input for sequencing was peripheral blood, taken on day 0 of AZD1222 vaccination. These receptor sequences come from an adult in good health.

The chain combines TRBV18 with TRBJ1-1, with D hard to call. Trimming cost V 5 bases and J 3 bases, with 10 bases left between them. Germline V gene lookup returns CDR1 KGHSH and CDR2 LQKENI. The CDR3 consists of 13 residues. This chain's CDR3 is CASSARTDTEAFF. The CDR3 nucleotides are TGTGCCAGCTCAGCCCGGACCGACACTGAAGCTTTCTTT. Supplemented by reference TRBV18 and TRBJ1-1, the full variable domain reads NAGVMQNPRHLVRRRGQEARLRCSPMKGHSHVYWYRQLPEEGLKFMVYLQKENIIDESGMPKERFSAEFPKEGPSILRIQQVVRGDSAAYFCASSARTDTEAFFGQGTRLTVV.

The V and J genes are TRBV19 and TRBJ2-3, with a possible D match to TRBD2 (7 bases). Trimming took 5 bases from V and 3 from J, leaving 18 bases between them. This CDR3 is built from 16 residues. The germline CDR1 and CDR2 sequences are LNHDA and SQIVND (reference sequence). Here the CDR3 DNA reads TGTGCCAGTAGTCCTCTAGCGGAAGGGGGGACAGATACGCAGTATTTT. Translating gives CASSPLAEGGTDTQYF.

The rearrangement joins TRBV19 to TRBJ2-2; D is unresolved. Trimming stripped 7 bases from V and 7 bases from J, with 10 bases between. The CDR3 consists of 12 residues. From germline, CDR1 is LNHDA and CDR2 SQIVND (reference sequence). The CDR3 bases are TGTGCCAGTATCACGTGGAACGGGGAGCTGTTTTTT. Its translation: CASITWNGELFF.

The gene calls are TRBV29-1 and TRBJ2-5, with D possibly TRBD1 on 5 matching bases. This CDR3 comprises 12 residues. Germline CDR1 is SQVTM and CDR2 is ANQGSEA. V was clipped by 7 bases and J by 3 bases, with 12 bases between them. The CDR3 DNA follows: TGCAGCGCCTCTAGGGGTGAAGAGACCCAGTACTTC. Translation: CSASRGEETQYF.

This chain connects TRBV20-1 to TRBJ2-1; TRBD2 matches 8 bases. Looked up from germline, CDR1 is DFQATT and CDR2 is SNEGSKA (reference sequence). Unmatched junction bases numbered 8, after V lost 3 bases and J lost 7 bases. The CDR3 is 14 amino acids. CDR3 bases: TGCAGTGCTAGTTGGGTGGGCGGGAGGAATGAGCAGTTCTTC. It codes for CSASWVGGRNEQFF.